The 32 T cell receptor beta chains in this list originate from one sample, sequenced in a study of immune evolution from preneoplasia to lung adenocarcinoma. TCRdb keeps only in-frame clones here, not all; method: immunoSEQ multiplex PCR. The sample contains around 3,800 clones, 74% of which appear only once. The sequenced material came from FFPE minimally invasive lung adenocarcinoma tissue. These receptor sequences come from a person between 55 and 80 years old with lung adenocarcinoma.

The V gene is TRBV7-9, the J gene TRBJ1-1; D perhaps matches TRBD1 (5 bases). The CDR3 contains 14 residues. Between the trimmed V and J ends, which lost 1 base and 0 bases, there was a span of 6 bases. CDR1 and CDR2 (germline): SEHNR, FQNEAQ (reference sequence). CDR3 nucleotides: TGTGCCAGCAGCTTAGGACAGTTGAACACTGAAGCTTTCTTT. Protein: CASSLGQLNTEAFF.

The genes are TRBV7-9 and TRBJ2-3; the D gene is possibly TRBD1 (5 bases). Germline V gene sequence: CDR1 SEHNR, CDR2 FQNEAQ (reference sequence). The V gene lost 5 bases and the J gene lost 1 base, with 10 bases spanning the gap. CDR3 size: 14 residues. The CDR3 nucleotides read TGTGCCAGCAGCATGGACATCGGCACAGATACGCAGTATTTT. Translating gives CASSMDIGTDTQYF.

The rearrangement links TRBV29-1 to TRBJ1-2; 8 nucleotides agree with TRBD1. Germline assignment: CDR1 SQVTM and CDR2 ANQGSEA. The J segment lost 3 bases and the V segment lost 5 bases, leaving 5 bases of the junction unmatched. This CDR3 region has 13 residues. This CDR3 is CSVLETGDYGYTF. The CDR3 DNA reads as TGCAGCGTTCTAGAGACAGGGGACTATGGCTACACCTTC.

The CDR3 DNA reads as TGCAGCGTTGTAAAGCCAGGGGCCGAGACCCAGTACTTC. Translation gives CSVVKPGAETQYF. V gene TRBV29-1 combines with J gene TRBJ2-5; D might be TRBD1 (6 bases). This CDR3 contains 13 residues. Germline CDR1 is SQVTM and CDR2 is ANQGSEA. Deletions cut 4 bases from V and 5 bases from J, with 14 bases between.

This chain links TRBV5-1 with TRBJ1-1; 9 bases match TRBD1. This CDR3 comprises 17 residues. Germline trimming cut 4 bases from V and 4 bases from J; bases unmatched to any gene: 14. CDR1 SGHRS and CDR2 YFSETQ come from the germline V gene. As DNA, the CDR3 is TGCGCCAGCAGCCCTACAGGGGGCAATGACTGGGGCACTGAAGCTTTCTTT. Protein sequence: CASSPTGGNDWGTEAFF.

V usage is TRBV10-3 and J usage is TRBJ2-2, with D unclear. This CDR3 region has 15 residues. The germline V gene has CDR1 ENHRY and CDR2 SYGVKD. Between the trimmed V and J ends, which lost 3 bases and 4 bases, there was a span of 12 bases. CDR3 sequence reads: CAISEPLPFTGELFF. The CDR3 DNA follows: TGTGCCATCAGTGAACCCCTCCCCTTCACCGGGGAGCTGTTTTTT.

This chain uses TRBV19 with TRBJ1-5; D gene unclear. The V end lost 4 bases, the J end lost 5 bases, and 18 bases lay between the germline ends. There are 16 residues in the CDR3. From germline, CDR1 is LNHDA and CDR2 SQIVND (reference sequence). CDR3 nucleotide sequence: TGTGCCAGTAGTAAACCCCCTGCCAGCGTGGATCAGCCCCAGCATTTT. Its protein is CASSKPPASVDQPQHF. Combining the CDR3 with reference TRBV19 and TRBJ1-5 gives the whole variable domain DGGITQSPKYLFRKEGQNVTLSCEQNLNHDAMYWYRQDPGQGLRLIYYSQIVNDFQKGDIAEGYSVSREKKESFPLTVTSAQKNPTAFYLCASSKPPASVDQPQHFGDGTRLSIL.

This clone was detected a few times. The chain has TRBV6-1 and TRBJ1-4; TRBD1 aligns across 11 bases. V shed 4 bases, J shed 3 bases, and the junction held 4 bases outside the gene matches. The CDR3 contains 16 residues. CDR1 and CDR2 from the germline V gene are MNHNS and SASEGT. The CDR3 reads CASSGGQGAANEKLFF. CDR3 DNA sequence: TGTGCCAGCAGTGGAGGACAGGGGGCGGCTAATGAAAAACTGTTTTTT.

The chain links TRBV5-6 to TRBJ1-1; D ambiguous. Germline V gives CDR1 SGHDT, CDR2 YYEEEE. V lost 3 bases and J lost 1, with 4 bases in between. The CDR3 is made up of 12 amino acids. In nucleotides, the CDR3 is TGTGCCAGCAGCTCTTGGAACACTGAAGCTTTCTTT. Protein sequence: CASSSWNTEAFF.

The chain uses TRBV5-4 and TRBJ2-7, with TRBD1 identical over 7 bases. This CDR3 has 14 amino acids. CDR1 is SGHNT and CDR2 is YYREEE in the germline V gene (reference sequence). With 4 bases clipped from V and 2 bases from J, the junction kept 6 bases outside the gene matches. The CDR3 DNA is TGTGCCAGCAGCACAGGGGACGTCGCCTACGAGCAGTACTTC. It specifies CASSTGDVAYEQYF.

The chain combines TRBV28 with TRBJ1-2, with D maybe TRBD1 (6 bases). Deletions cut 3 bases from V and 3 bases from J, with 20 bases between. Germline CDR1 MDHEN, CDR2 SYDVKM. The CDR3 is 17 amino acids. The CDR3 is CASSFLARGRSDYGYTF. Written as DNA, the CDR3 is TGTGCCAGCAGTTTTTTGGCCAGGGGAAGATCGGACTATGGCTACACCTTC.

The genes are TRBV11-2 and TRBJ2-7; no definite D call. V lost 2 bases to trimming and J lost 4 bases, with 9 bases between them. This CDR3 is 13 amino acids long. CDR1 and CDR2 from the germline V gene are SGHAT and FQNNGV. As DNA, the CDR3 is TGTGCCAGCAGCTTAACCTTAGGGTACGAGCAGTACTTC. Translation gives CASSLTLGYEQYF.

The rearrangement joins TRBV10-3 to TRBJ2-2, with D hard to call. The CDR3 is 14 residues long. The germline CDR1 and CDR2 sequences are ENHRY and SYGVKD. The V gene lost 6 bases and the J gene lost 6 bases, with 14 bases spanning the gap. The CDR3 DNA sequence: TGTGCCATCAGCAGTCCCCAGGCCGCCGGGGAGCTGTTTTTT. The encoded protein is CAISSPQAAGELFF.

The rearrangement uses TRBV28 and TRBJ1-2; no clear D gene. Germline CDR1 MDHEN, CDR2 SYDVKM. The CDR3 sequence is 14 residues long. V lost 3 bases to trimming and J lost 0 bases, with 8 bases between them. CDR3 protein: CASSLLPTNYGYTF. As DNA, the CDR3 is TGTGCCAGCAGTTTGCTCCCCACTAACTATGGCTACACCTTC.

The table lists this clone with a few counts. The rearrangement links TRBV15 to TRBJ2-5; the D is unclear. V was shortened by 5 bases and J by 5 bases, with 12 bases between the two germline ends. Germline loops: CDR1 LNHNV, CDR2 YYDKDF (reference sequence). The CDR3 sequence is 13 residues long. The CDR3 coding sequence is TGTGCCACCAGCGGGATAGCTGGGGAGACCCAGTACTTC. It is translated as CATSGIAGETQYF. Looking up the rest from reference TRBV15 and TRBJ2-5 gives the full variable domain: DAMVIQNPRYQVTQFGKPVTLSCSQTLNHNVMYWYQQKSSQAPKLLFHYYDKDFNNEADTPDNFQSRRPNTSFCFLDIRSPGLGDTAMYLCATSGIAGETQYFGPGTRLLVL.

The gene calls are TRBV18 and TRBJ2-7; D may be TRBD1 or TRBD2 (5 bases each). In germline, CDR1 is KGHSH, CDR2 LQKENI. V gave up 3 bases and J gave up 3 bases, with 12 bases separating them. The CDR3 extends over 14 amino acids. The CDR3 loop is CASSPTGDGYEQYF. In nucleotides, the CDR3 is TGTGCCAGCTCACCGACTGGGGACGGCTACGAGCAGTACTTC.

The V gene is TRBV4-1, the J gene TRBJ2-6, with 9 nucleotides matching TRBD1. Looked up from germline, CDR1 is MGHRA and CDR2 is YSYEKL. The CDR3 is 17 residues long. V was clipped by 2 bases and J by 2 bases; unmatched bases: 4. In DNA form, the CDR3 reads TGCGCCAGCAGCCAATGGGACAGGGACCCTGGGGCCAACGTCCTGACTTTC. Translation: CASSQWDRDPGANVLTF.

The J gene is TRBJ1-2, the V gene TRBV7-9, with no clear D. This CDR3 comprises 12 residues. V was shortened by 5 bases and J by 8 bases, with 12 bases between the two germline ends. The germline CDR1 and CDR2 sequences are SEHNR and FQNEAQ (reference sequence). The CDR3 here is CASSPGSRGYTF. CDR3 nucleotides: TGTGCCAGCAGCCCCGGGAGTCGAGGCTACACCTTC.

By share of the sample, this clone is medium-sized. This chain links TRBV5-1 with TRBJ1-1, with no clear D. Germline values: CDR1 SGHRS, CDR2 YFSETQ. V was trimmed by 4 bases and J by 7 bases, leaving 14 bases between them. CDR3 size: 13 residues. Here the CDR3 DNA reads TGCGCCAGCAGCCCCTGGACGGACCTTGAAGCTTTCTTT. Its translation is CASSPWTDLEAFF.

This chain connects TRBV5-6 to TRBJ2-3; the D is unclear. The V and J ends lost 0 bases and 6 bases respectively, with 8 bases between them. The CDR3 runs to 13 residues. Looked up from germline, CDR1 is SGHDT and CDR2 is YYEEEE. CDR3 in amino acids: CASSLEYEDTQYF. As DNA, the CDR3 is TGTGCCAGCAGCTTGGAGTATGAGGATACGCAGTATTTT. Using reference TRBV5-6 and TRBJ2-3 for the parts outside the CDR3, the full variable domain is DAGVTQSPTHLIKTRGQQVTLRCSPKSGHDTVSWYQQALGQGPQFIFQYYEEEERQRGNFPDRFSGHQFPNYSSELNVNALLLGDSALYLCASSLEYEDTQYFGPGTRLTVL.

The chain carries TRBV28 and TRBJ2-7, with 7 bases identical to TRBD2. CDR3 length: 14 amino acids. The junction had 6 bases not matched to a gene; V was cut back by 4 bases and J by 3 bases. In germline, CDR1 is MDHEN, CDR2 SYDVKM. CDR3 sequence (DNA): TGTGCCAGCAGTTCTCGGGGGGTATACTACGAGCAGTACTTC. Its translation is CASSSRGVYYEQYF.

The rearrangement joins TRBV30 to TRBJ1-6; 9 bases fit TRBD1. Germline values: CDR1 GTSNPN, CDR2 SVGIG (reference sequence). This CDR3 spans 16 amino acids. V shed 4 bases and J 8 bases; nucleotides not matched to a gene: 12. DNA for the CDR3: TGTGCCTGGACTCGTTCGGGACAGGGTCGGGATTCACCCCTCCACTTT. The encoded protein is CAWTRSGQGRDSPLHF.

The chain combines TRBV14 with TRBJ1-1; D is unclear. The CDR3 is 13 amino acids. The ends were cut back, 1 base at V and 7 bases at J, with 10 bases in the middle. The germline CDR1 and CDR2 sequences are SGHDN and FVKESK. Written as DNA, the CDR3 is TGTGCCAGCAGCCAAGTTTCCATCGATGAAGCTTTCTTT. As protein: CASSQVSIDEAFF.

The V gene is TRBV28, the J gene TRBJ1-5; D call uncertain. The CDR3 runs to 12 residues. Trimming left V 1 base short and J 11 bases short, with 9 bases between. Germline loops: CDR1 MDHEN, CDR2 SYDVKM. CDR3 residues: CASSLSGESQHF. Here the CDR3 DNA reads TGTGCCAGCAGTTTATCCGGGGAATCCCAGCATTTT.

A few counts support this clone. The chain combines TRBV10-3 with TRBJ1-5, with D perhaps TRBD1 (6 bases). CDR3 length: 13 amino acids. V gave up 9 bases and J gave up 10 bases, with 19 bases separating them. CDR1 ENHRY and CDR2 SYGVKD come from the germline V gene. The CDR3 sequence: CAINNREQSPQHF. As DNA, the CDR3 is TGTGCCATAAATAACAGGGAGCAATCTCCCCAGCATTTT.

The chain is built from TRBV9 and TRBJ2-1; 7 bases are a match to TRBD2. This CDR3 has 12 residues. CDR1 SGDLS and CDR2 YYNGEE come from the germline V gene. J lost 10 bases, V lost 4 bases, and 5 bases had no gene match. In nucleotides, the CDR3 is TGTGCCAGCAGCCCCGGGGGAGGGGAGCAGTTCTTC. Amino acid sequence: CASSPGGGEQFF.

The chain uses TRBV7-2 and TRBJ1-5; D remains unclear. Germline assignment: CDR1 SGHTA and CDR2 FQGNSA. CDR3 size: 16 residues. The V gene lost 1 base and the J gene lost 2 bases, with 12 bases spanning the gap. CDR3 nucleotides: TGTGCCAGCAGCTTAGTCGCGGGTTCAGGCAATCAGCCCCAGCATTTT. Translating it yields CASSLVAGSGNQPQHF.

This clone occurred a few times. The chain carries TRBV30 and TRBJ2-3; the D gene is possibly TRBD2 (7 bases). The CDR3 runs to 16 residues. Germline values: CDR1 GTSNPN, CDR2 SVGIG (reference sequence). Trimming stripped 1 base from V and 6 bases from J, with 20 bases between. The CDR3 is CAWSDYRWGGHDTQYF. In nucleotides, the CDR3 is TGTGCCTGGAGTGACTACAGATGGGGGGGCCACGATACGCAGTATTTT.

The rearrangement joins TRBV7-9 to TRBJ2-2; 7 nucleotides align to TRBD1. Looked up from germline, CDR1 is SEHNR and CDR2 is FQNEAQ (reference sequence). The V segment lost 5 bases and the J segment 1 base; nucleotides outside the gene matches: 10. The CDR3 runs to 17 residues. The CDR3 DNA sequence: TGTGCCAGCAGCGGAAACAGGGGAAGCCGGAACACCGGGGAGCTGTTTTTT. Encoded protein: CASSGNRGSRNTGELFF.

The chain has TRBV6-5 and TRBJ1-2; TRBD1 might be the D (5 bases). CDR1 MNHEY and CDR2 SVGAGI come from the germline V gene. Trimming left V 5 bases short and J 8 bases short, with 15 bases between. CDR3 length: 13 amino acids. The CDR3 DNA follows: TGTGCCAGCAGTACCGGGGGGGAGCGGGGCTACACCTTC. Its protein is CASSTGGERGYTF.

V and J are TRBV7-9 and TRBJ2-5; D may be TRBD1 (6 bases). V lost 4 bases, J lost 5 bases, and 17 bases lay in between. Looked up from germline, CDR1 is SEHNR and CDR2 is FQNEAQ (reference sequence). This CDR3 is built from 15 residues. The CDR3, as DNA: TGTGCCAGCAGCTCGGATCCAGGGGAACACGAGACCCAGTACTTC. Translation: CASSSDPGEHETQYF.

The chain links TRBV20-1 to TRBJ2-3, with no clear D. CDR3 size: 11 residues. Per the germline V gene, CDR1 is DFQATT and CDR2 is SNEGSKA (reference sequence). Between the trimmed V and J ends, which lost 6 bases and 4 bases, there was a span of 8 bases. The CDR3 reads CSATYSDTQYF. The CDR3 coding sequence is TGCAGTGCAACCTATTCAGATACGCAGTATTTT.